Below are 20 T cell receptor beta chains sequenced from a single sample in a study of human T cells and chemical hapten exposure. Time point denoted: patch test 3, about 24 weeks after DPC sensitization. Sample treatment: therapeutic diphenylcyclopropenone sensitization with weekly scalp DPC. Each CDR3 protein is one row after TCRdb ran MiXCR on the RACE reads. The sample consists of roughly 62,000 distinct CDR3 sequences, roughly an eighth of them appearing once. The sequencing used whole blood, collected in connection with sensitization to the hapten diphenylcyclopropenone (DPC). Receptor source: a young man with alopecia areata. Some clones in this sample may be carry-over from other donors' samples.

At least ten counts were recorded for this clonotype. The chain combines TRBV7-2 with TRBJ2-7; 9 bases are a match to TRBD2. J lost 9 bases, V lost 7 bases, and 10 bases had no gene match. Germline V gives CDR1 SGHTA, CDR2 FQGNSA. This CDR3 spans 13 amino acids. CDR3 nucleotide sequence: TGTGCCAGCACCGGGACTAGCCGTTTAGGGCAGTACTTC. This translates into CASTGTSRLGQYF.

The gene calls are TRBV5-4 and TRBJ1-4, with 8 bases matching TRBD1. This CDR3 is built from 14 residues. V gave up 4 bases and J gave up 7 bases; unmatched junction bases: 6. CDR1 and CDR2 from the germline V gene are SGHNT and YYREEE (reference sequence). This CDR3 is CASSPQGALEKLFF. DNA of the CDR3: TGTGCCAGCAGCCCTCAGGGGGCTCTTGAAAAACTGTTTTTT.

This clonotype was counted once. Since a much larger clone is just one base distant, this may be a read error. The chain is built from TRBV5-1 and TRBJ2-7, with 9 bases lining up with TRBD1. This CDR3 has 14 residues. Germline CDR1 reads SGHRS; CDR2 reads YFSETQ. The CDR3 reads CASSLGQGGYEQCF. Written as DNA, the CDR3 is TGCGCCAGCAGCTTGGGACAGGGGGGCTACGAGCAGTGCTTC.

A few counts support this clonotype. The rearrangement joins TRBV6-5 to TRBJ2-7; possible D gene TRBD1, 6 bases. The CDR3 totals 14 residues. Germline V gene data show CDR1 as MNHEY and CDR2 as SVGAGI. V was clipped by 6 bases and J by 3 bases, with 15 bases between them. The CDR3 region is CASRDSGAFYEQYF. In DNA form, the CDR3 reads TGTGCCAGCAGAGACTCAGGGGCGTTCTACGAGCAGTACTTC.

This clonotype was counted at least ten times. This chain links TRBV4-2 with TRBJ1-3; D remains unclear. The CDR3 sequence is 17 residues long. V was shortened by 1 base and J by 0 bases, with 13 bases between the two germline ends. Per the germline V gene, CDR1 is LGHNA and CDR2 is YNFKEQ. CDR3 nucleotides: TGTGCCAGCAGCCAAGTTGGTTCCGAAGCCTCTGGAAACACCATATATTTT. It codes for CASSQVGSEASGNTIYF.

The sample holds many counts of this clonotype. DNA for the CDR3: TGTGCCAGCAGTTCGGGACAGGGACATTCACCCCTCCACTTT. Protein product: CASSSGQGHSPLHF. This chain links TRBV28 with TRBJ1-6, with TRBD1 matching 9 bases. Trimming at V came to 4 bases and at J to 8 bases, leaving 3 bases not matched to a gene. Per the germline V gene, CDR1 is MDHEN and CDR2 is SYDVKM. The CDR3 is 14 residues long.

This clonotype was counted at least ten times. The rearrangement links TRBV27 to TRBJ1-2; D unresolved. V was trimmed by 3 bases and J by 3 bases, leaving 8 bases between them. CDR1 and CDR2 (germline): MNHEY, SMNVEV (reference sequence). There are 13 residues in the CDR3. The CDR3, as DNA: TGTGCCAGCAGTTTTGCCGGTTACTATGGCTACACCTTC. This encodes CASSFAGYYGYTF.

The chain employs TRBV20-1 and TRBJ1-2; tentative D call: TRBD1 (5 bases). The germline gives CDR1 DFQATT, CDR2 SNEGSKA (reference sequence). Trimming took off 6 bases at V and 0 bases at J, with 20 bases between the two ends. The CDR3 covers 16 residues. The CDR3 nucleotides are TGCAGTGCCATCCACAATGGGGCAGCCACTAACTATGGCTACACCTTC. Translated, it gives CSAIHNGAATNYGYTF.

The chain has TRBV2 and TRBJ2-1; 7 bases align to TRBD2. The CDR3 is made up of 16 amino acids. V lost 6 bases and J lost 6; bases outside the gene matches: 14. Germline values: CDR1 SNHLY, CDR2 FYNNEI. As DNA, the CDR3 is TGTGCCAGCAGCCTGGCGGGGGTAGCGGCCTCCAATGAGCAGTTCTTC. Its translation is CASSLAGVAASNEQFF. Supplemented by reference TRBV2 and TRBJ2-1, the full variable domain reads EPEVTQTPSHQVTQMGQEVILRCVPISNHLYFYWYRQILGQKVEFLVSFYNNEISEKSEIFDDQFSVERPDGSNFTLKIRSTKLEDSAMYFCASSLAGVAASNEQFFGPGTRLTVL.

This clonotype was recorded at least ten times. CDR3 in DNA: TGTGCCAGCAGTTTTTCCCTGAATCAGCCCCAGCATTTT. This gives the protein CASSFSLNQPQHF. This chain links TRBV12-3 or TRBV12-4 with TRBJ1-5, with D uncertain. The CDR3 consists of 13 residues. With 3 bases removed from V and 4 bases from J, the gap between germline ends came to 7 bases.

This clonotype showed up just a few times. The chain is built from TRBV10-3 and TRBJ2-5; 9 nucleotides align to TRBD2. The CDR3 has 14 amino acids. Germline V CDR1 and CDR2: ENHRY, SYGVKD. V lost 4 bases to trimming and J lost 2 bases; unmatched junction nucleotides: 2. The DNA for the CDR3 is TGTGCCATCAGTGGACTAGCGGAACAAGAGACCCAGTACTTC. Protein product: CAISGLAEQETQYF.

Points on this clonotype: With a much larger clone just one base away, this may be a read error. Here the CDR3 reads CASSRQGANTGEMFF. CDR3 bases: TGTGCCAGCAGCCGACAGGGTGCGAACACCGGGGAGATGTTTTTT. V usage is TRBV3-1 and J usage is TRBJ2-2; 7 bases line up with TRBD1. Germline V CDR1 and CDR2: LGHDT, YNNKEL (reference sequence). This CDR3 has 15 amino acids.

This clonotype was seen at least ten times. CDR3: CASSQDPSGGPYEQYF. The CDR3 nucleotides read TGTGCCAGCAGCCAAGATCCTAGCGGGGGACCCTACGAGCAGTACTTC. This sequence joins TRBV4-2 and TRBJ2-7; 10 nucleotides agree with TRBD2. Per the germline V gene, CDR1 is LGHNA and CDR2 is YNFKEQ. V lost 0 bases, J lost 2 bases, and 4 bases stayed unmatched. The CDR3 has 16 amino acids.

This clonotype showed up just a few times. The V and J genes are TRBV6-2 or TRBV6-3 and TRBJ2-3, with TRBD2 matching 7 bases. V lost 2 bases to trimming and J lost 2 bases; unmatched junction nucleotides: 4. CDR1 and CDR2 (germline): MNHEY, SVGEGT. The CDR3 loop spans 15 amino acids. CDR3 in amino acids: CASSYRRGSTDTQYF. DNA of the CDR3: TGTGCCAGCAGTTACAGGCGGGGGTCCACAGATACGCAGTATTTT.

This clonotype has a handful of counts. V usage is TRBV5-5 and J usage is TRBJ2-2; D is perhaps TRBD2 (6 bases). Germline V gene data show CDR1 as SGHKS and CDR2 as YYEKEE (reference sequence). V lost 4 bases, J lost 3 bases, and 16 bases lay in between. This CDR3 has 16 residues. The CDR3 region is CASSLSRSGDTGELFF. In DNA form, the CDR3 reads TGTGCCAGCAGCCTGAGCAGGTCGGGGGACACCGGGGAGCTGTTTTTT.

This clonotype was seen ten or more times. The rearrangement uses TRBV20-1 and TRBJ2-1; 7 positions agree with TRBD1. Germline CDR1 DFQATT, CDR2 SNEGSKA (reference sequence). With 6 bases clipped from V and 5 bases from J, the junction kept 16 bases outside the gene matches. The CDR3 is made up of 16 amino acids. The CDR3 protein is CSALQGWTAANNEQFF. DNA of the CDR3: TGCAGTGCCCTACAGGGGTGGACAGCCGCAAACAATGAGCAGTTCTTC.

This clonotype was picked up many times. For the CDR3, the DNA is TGTGCCAGCAGCCAGCAGCCCCAAGGGTCCTACGAGCAGTACTTC. Protein: CASSQQPQGSYEQYF. V is TRBV4-2 and J is TRBJ2-7; D remains ambiguous. Germline V CDR1 and CDR2: LGHNA, YNFKEQ. V was clipped by 3 bases and J by 1 base, with 13 bases between them. The CDR3 covers 15 residues.

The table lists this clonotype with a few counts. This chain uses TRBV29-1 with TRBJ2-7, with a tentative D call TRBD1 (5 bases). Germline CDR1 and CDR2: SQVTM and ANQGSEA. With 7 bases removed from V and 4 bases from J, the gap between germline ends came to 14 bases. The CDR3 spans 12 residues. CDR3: CSAASQGYEQYF. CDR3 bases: TGCAGCGCCGCTTCTCAGGGTTACGAGCAGTACTTC.

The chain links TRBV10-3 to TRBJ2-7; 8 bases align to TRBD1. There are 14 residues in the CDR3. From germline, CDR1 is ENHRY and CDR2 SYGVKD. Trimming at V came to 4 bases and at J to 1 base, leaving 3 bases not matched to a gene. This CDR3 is CAISGTGPSYEQYF. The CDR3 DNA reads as TGTGCCATCAGTGGGACAGGGCCTTCCTACGAGCAGTACTTC.

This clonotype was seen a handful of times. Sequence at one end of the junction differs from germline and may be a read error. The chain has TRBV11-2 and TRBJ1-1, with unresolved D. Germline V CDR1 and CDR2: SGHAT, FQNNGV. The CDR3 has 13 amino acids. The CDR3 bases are TGTGCCAGCAGCTTAGGTGTGAAAACTGAAGCTTTCTTT. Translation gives CASSLGVKTEAFF. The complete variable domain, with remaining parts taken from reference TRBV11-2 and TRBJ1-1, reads EAGVAQSPRYKIIEKRQSVAFWCNPISGHATLYWYQQILGQGPKLLIQFQNNGVVDDSQLPKDRFSAERLKGVDSTLKIQPAKLEDSAVYLCASSLGVKTEAFFGQGTRLTVV.